The 8 T cell receptor beta chains below all came from one sample that was sequenced in a study of technical replicates of blood from a few donors. Only in-frame clones appear in the TCRdb table, and some are missing; sequencing was by immunoSEQ multiplex PCR. The table shows approximately 76,000 clones, with roughly nine tenths occurring only once. Specimen: T cells isolated from PBMCs. The origin of the receptors is a human donor in good health.

This chain uses TRBV6-5 with TRBJ2-7, with no clear D. The V end was cut by 0 bases, the J end by 2 bases, with 11 bases between. Germline V gene data show CDR1 as MNHEY and CDR2 as SVGAGI. The CDR3 loop spans 15 amino acids. CDR3 sequence reads: CASSYSRRLAYEQYF. CDR3 coding DNA: TGTGCCAGCAGTTACTCTCGAAGGCTAGCCTACGAGCAGTACTTC.

The chain joins TRBV27 to TRBJ1-1; D is perhaps TRBD1 (6 bases). Germline V gene lookup returns CDR1 MNHEY and CDR2 SMNVEV (reference sequence). The CDR3 consists of 13 residues. V lost 6 bases, J lost 1 base, and 9 bases lay in between. DNA for the CDR3: TGTGCCAGCAGAAAAGGGGGGAACACTGAAGCTTTCTTT. Protein sequence: CASRKGGNTEAFF.

This sequence joins TRBV7-9 and TRBJ1-2, with 8 bases that match TRBD1. In germline, CDR1 is SEHNR, CDR2 FQNEAQ (reference sequence). This CDR3 has 17 amino acids. V was pared by 2 bases and J by 0 bases, with 8 bases of the junction left unmatched. CDR3 region: CASSLPGQGTTNYGYTF. The CDR3 DNA is TGTGCCAGCAGCTTACCTGGACAGGGTACAACTAACTATGGCTACACCTTC. The whole variable domain, filled in from reference TRBV7-9 and TRBJ1-2, reads DTGVSQNPRHKITKRGQNVTFRCDPISEHNRLYWYRQTLGQGPEFLTYFQNEAQLEKSRLLSDRFSAERPKGSFSTLEIQRTEQGDSAMYLCASSLPGQGTTNYGYTFGSGTRLTVV.

This chain connects TRBV7-9 to TRBJ2-7; TRBD2 matches 7 bases. The ends lost 1 base at V and 7 bases at J; junction bases unmatched: 10. Germline CDR1 and CDR2: SEHNR and FQNEAQ (reference sequence). The CDR3 runs to 15 residues. The CDR3 nucleotides read TGTGCCAGCAGCTTAGGCGGGGCGGGAGATTGGGAGCAGTACTTC. Its translation is CASSLGGAGDWEQYF.

In its sample, this clone was seen once. The chain has TRBV11-2 and TRBJ1-1, with D unclear. Trimming cost V 3 bases and J 0 bases, with 14 bases left between them. The CDR3 spans 16 residues. Germline lookup yields CDR1 SGHAT and CDR2 FQNNGV. The CDR3 sequence: CASSFLLLSMNTEAFF. CDR3 sequence (DNA): TGTGCCAGCAGCTTTCTTCTCCTCTCTATGAACACTGAAGCTTTCTTT.

This chain links TRBV29-1 with TRBJ2-1, with 7 positions matching TRBD1. The length of the CDR3 is 17 residues. J was trimmed by 1 base and V by 2 bases; bases with no gene match: 11. Per the germline V gene, CDR1 is SQVTM and CDR2 is ANQGSEA. The CDR3 reads CSVEQGLGTVSYNEQFF. As DNA, the CDR3 is TGCAGCGTTGAACAAGGGCTCGGGACAGTTTCCTACAATGAGCAGTTCTTC.

V usage is TRBV29-1 and J usage is TRBJ2-5; D remains ambiguous. Deletions cut 4 bases from V and 7 bases from J, with 16 bases between. Germline lookup yields CDR1 SQVTM and CDR2 ANQGSEA. The CDR3 sequence is 13 residues long. CDR3: CSVVDRSARTQYF. CDR3 nucleotides: TGCAGCGTTGTAGATCGGAGCGCGCGGACCCAGTACTTC.

The V gene is TRBV15, the J gene TRBJ2-6, with TRBD1 as a possible D gene (6 bases). This CDR3 is built from 21 residues. V dropped 0 bases and J dropped 1 base, with 22 bases sitting between them. Germline V gene sequence: CDR1 LNHNV, CDR2 YYDKDF (reference sequence). CDR3 DNA sequence: TGTGCCACCAGCAGAGATTACAGGCAGGGGCGACAAAAGTCTGGGGCCAACGTCCTGACTTTC. As protein: CATSRDYRQGRQKSGANVLTF.